A selection of T cell receptor beta chains follows, all from one sample in a study of blood T cell repertoires in COVID-19. Sequenced by immunoSEQ multiplex PCR; TCRdb stores in-frame clones only, minus some. The sample yields just under 250,000 clones, approximately 84% seen once. The specimen sequenced was peripheral blood. The source is a woman under 40 who had recovered from COVID-19. Each CDR3 is given with its conserved first and last residue. D genes are given only for firm matches. Clone size is given for some rows only: seen once, a few or many times, or a class if the clone is expanded.

j_call: TRBJ1-5
d_call: -
clone_size: once
v_call: TRBV7-2
cdr3_nt: TGTGCCAGCAGCTTAAACGGAGGGGCTCAGCCCCAGCATTTT
cdr3_aa: CASSLNGGAQPQHF

j_call: TRBJ2-3
d_call: TRBD1
clone_size: -
v_call: TRBV18
cdr3_nt: TGTGCCAGCTCAGAGACAGGGGGCATTACCACAGATACGCAGTATTTT
cdr3_aa: CASSETGGITTDTQYF

j_call: TRBJ1-6
d_call: -
clone_size: -
v_call: TRBV7-2
cdr3_nt: TGTGCCAGCAGCTTAGGCCGGTTGAATTCACCCCTCCACTTT
cdr3_aa: CASSLGRLNSPLHF

j_call: TRBJ2-2
d_call: -
clone_size: -
v_call: TRBV19
cdr3_nt: TGTGCCAGCGAAACAGGATCGAACACCGGGGAGCTGTTTTTT
cdr3_aa: CASETGSNTGELFF

j_call: TRBJ1-2
d_call: -
clone_size: -
v_call: TRBV6-5
cdr3_nt: TGTGCCAGCAGCCCACTAGAGGACCATGGCTACACCTTC
cdr3_aa: CASSPLEDHGYTF

j_call: TRBJ2-3
d_call: TRBD2
clone_size: few
v_call: TRBV9
cdr3_nt: TGTGCCAGCAGCTCCCGGGGGGGATCCACAGATACGCAGTATTTT
cdr3_aa: CASSSRGGSTDTQYF

j_call: TRBJ1-2
d_call: -
clone_size: -
v_call: TRBV4-3
cdr3_nt: TGCGCCAGCAGCCAAGACTCCGGGACTCCAGGCTATGGCTACACCTTC
cdr3_aa: CASSQDSGTPGYGYTF

j_call: TRBJ1-1
d_call: TRBD1
clone_size: -
v_call: TRBV19
cdr3_nt: TGTGCCAGTAGGGGACAGATGATGAACACTGAAGCTTTCTTT
cdr3_aa: CASRGQMMNTEAFF

j_call: TRBJ2-1
d_call: -
clone_size: few
v_call: TRBV21-1
cdr3_nt: TGTGCCAGCAGCAAAGGGCACGGGACTAGCCTCAATGAGCAGTTCTTC
cdr3_aa: CASSKGHGTSLNEQFF

j_call: TRBJ2-3
d_call: -
clone_size: -
v_call: TRBV6-5
cdr3_nt: TGTGCCAGCAGCCCCACTAGATACACAGATACGCAGTATTTT
cdr3_aa: CASSPTRYTDTQYF

j_call: TRBJ2-1
d_call: TRBD2
clone_size: -
v_call: TRBV29-1
cdr3_nt: TGCAGCGTTGAAGATCGACTAGCGGAATACAATGAGCAGTTCTTC
cdr3_aa: CSVEDRLAEYNEQFF

j_call: TRBJ1-1
d_call: -
clone_size: once
v_call: TRBV4-3
cdr3_nt: TGCGCCAGCAGCCGCGCTAGGGGTTTCCTGCAGAACACTGAAGCTTTCTTT
cdr3_aa: CASSRARGFLQNTEAFF

j_call: TRBJ2-1
d_call: -
clone_size: -
v_call: TRBV11-3
cdr3_nt: TGTGCCAGCAGCTTAGACCAGTTCAATGAGCAGTTCTTC
cdr3_aa: CASSLDQFNEQFF

j_call: TRBJ2-3
d_call: TRBD2
clone_size: -
v_call: TRBV6-2/TRBV6-3
cdr3_nt: TGTGCCAGCAGTTATCCGGGAGGGGCGCAAGATACGCAGTATTTT
cdr3_aa: CASSYPGGAQDTQYF

j_call: TRBJ2-7
d_call: -
clone_size: -
v_call: TRBV19
cdr3_nt: TGTGCCAGTAGTATCCTAGGACAGACGAACGAGCAGTACTTC
cdr3_aa: CASSILGQTNEQYF

j_call: TRBJ2-6
d_call: TRBD1
clone_size: -
v_call: TRBV11-2
cdr3_nt: TGTGCCAGCAGCCGCGGGACAGGGGGCGCCGTCCTGACTTTC
cdr3_aa: CASSRGTGGAVLTF

j_call: TRBJ2-3
d_call: TRBD2
clone_size: -
v_call: TRBV5-4
cdr3_nt: TGTGCCAGCAGCCCCCAGATTGGACTAGCGGGGGGGGAGAGGGGAGATACGCAGTATTTT
cdr3_aa: CASSPQIGLAGGERGDTQYF

j_call: TRBJ1-2
d_call: -
clone_size: -
v_call: TRBV7-6
cdr3_nt: TGTGCCAGCAGCCTAGAGGCGGGGCCCTATGGCTACACCTTC
cdr3_aa: CASSLEAGPYGYTF

j_call: TRBJ2-5
d_call: TRBD1
clone_size: -
v_call: TRBV29-1
cdr3_nt: TGCAGCGTTGAAGCCCTGGACAGGGGAGAGACCCAGTACTTC
cdr3_aa: CSVEALDRGETQYF

j_call: TRBJ1-4
d_call: TRBD1
clone_size: few
v_call: TRBV7-9
cdr3_nt: TGTGCCAGCAGCTTGGGACAGGGGAGGTCAACTAATGAAAAACTGTTTTTT
cdr3_aa: CASSLGQGRSTNEKLFF

j_call: TRBJ2-1
d_call: TRBD2
clone_size: -
v_call: TRBV19
cdr3_nt: TGTGCCAGTAGTATGTGGGCTAGCGGGGAATACAATGAGCAGTTCTTC
cdr3_aa: CASSMWASGEYNEQFF

j_call: TRBJ2-1
d_call: -
clone_size: -
v_call: TRBV6-2/TRBV6-3
cdr3_nt: TGTGCCAGCAGTTACCCGTCAAGTTCTGCGGAGGTGGGTGAGCAGTTCTTC
cdr3_aa: CASSYPSSSAEVGEQFF

j_call: TRBJ2-1
d_call: -
clone_size: -
v_call: TRBV11-1
cdr3_nt: TGTGCCAGCAGCTTAACAACAGGGAGCTCCTACAATGAGCAGTTCTTC
cdr3_aa: CASSLTTGSSYNEQFF

j_call: TRBJ1-1
d_call: -
clone_size: -
v_call: TRBV7-9
cdr3_nt: TGTGCCAGCAGCTTGCGAAGGAAGGGAGAAAACACTGAAGCTTTCTTT
cdr3_aa: CASSLRRKGENTEAFF

j_call: TRBJ1-5
d_call: -
clone_size: -
v_call: TRBV4-2
cdr3_nt: TGTGCCAGCAGCCTATCGACAGGTAATCAGCCCCAGCATTTT
cdr3_aa: CASSLSTGNQPQHF

j_call: TRBJ2-7
d_call: TRBD1
clone_size: -
v_call: TRBV2
cdr3_nt: TGTGCCAGCATTCGACAGGGAATTTACTACGAGCAGTACTTC
cdr3_aa: CASIRQGIYYEQYF

j_call: TRBJ2-1
d_call: -
clone_size: -
v_call: TRBV7-2
cdr3_nt: TGTGCCAGCAGCTATATCGACAGACCTGGGCATGAGCAGTTCTTC
cdr3_aa: CASSYIDRPGHEQFF

j_call: TRBJ1-1
d_call: TRBD1
clone_size: many
v_call: TRBV11-2
cdr3_nt: TGTGCCAGCAGTTCCCGACAGGGGGCAATGGTTCAATCCACTGAAGCTTTCTTT
cdr3_aa: CASSSRQGAMVQSTEAFF

j_call: TRBJ2-1
d_call: TRBD1
clone_size: -
v_call: TRBV7-3
cdr3_nt: TGTGCCAGCAGCTTATCCTCCCGGGACAGATCCTACAATGAGCAGTTCTTC
cdr3_aa: CASSLSSRDRSYNEQFF

j_call: TRBJ2-3
d_call: TRBD2
clone_size: -
v_call: TRBV7-7
cdr3_nt: TGTGCCAGCAGCTTCAGCGGGGGCAGGTTCAGCACAGATACGCAGTATTTT
cdr3_aa: CASSFSGGRFSTDTQYF

j_call: TRBJ2-1
d_call: -
clone_size: -
v_call: TRBV5-1
cdr3_nt: TGCGCCAGCAGCTTACCCAGGGGCGGTTGGAACAATGAGCAGTTCTTC
cdr3_aa: CASSLPRGGWNNEQFF

j_call: TRBJ2-5
d_call: -
clone_size: -
v_call: TRBV5-4
cdr3_nt: TGTGCCAGCGGTACTGGTGGACTCGCCCAAGAGACCCAGTACTTC
cdr3_aa: CASGTGGLAQETQYF

j_call: TRBJ1-1
d_call: -
clone_size: once
v_call: TRBV5-4
cdr3_nt: TGTGCCAGCAGCTCCGCGGTACAAAGGAACACTGAAGCTTTCTTT
cdr3_aa: CASSSAVQRNTEAFF

j_call: TRBJ2-7
d_call: -
clone_size: -
v_call: TRBV5-1
cdr3_nt: TGCGCCAGCAGCTTGTTTGCAGGAAACTACGAGCAGTACTTC
cdr3_aa: CASSLFAGNYEQYF

j_call: TRBJ1-2
d_call: -
clone_size: -
v_call: TRBV6-2/TRBV6-3
cdr3_nt: TGTGCCAGCAGTTTAGCAGGGGCCGGGTTTGGCTATGGCTACACCTTC
cdr3_aa: CASSLAGAGFGYGYTF

j_call: TRBJ2-7
d_call: -
clone_size: -
v_call: TRBV9
cdr3_nt: TGTGCCAGCAGCGTATCAGGGCCCCCCTACGAGCAGTACTTC
cdr3_aa: CASSVSGPPYEQYF

j_call: TRBJ1-6
d_call: -
clone_size: -
v_call: TRBV10-2
cdr3_nt: TGCGCCAGCATGAGAGGGAAGGTCACGAATTCACCCCTCCACTTT
cdr3_aa: CASMRGKVTNSPLHF

j_call: TRBJ2-5
d_call: TRBD2
clone_size: -
v_call: TRBV9
cdr3_nt: TGTGCCAGTTCCCGGACTAGCGGGGGGGGGATGGATGAGACCCAGTACTTC
cdr3_aa: CASSRTSGGGMDETQYF

j_call: TRBJ1-2
d_call: -
clone_size: -
v_call: TRBV3-1/TRBV3-2
cdr3_nt: TGTGCCAGCAGCTCGGGGTGGACAGTTAACTATGGCTACACCTTC
cdr3_aa: CASSSGWTVNYGYTF

j_call: TRBJ2-3
d_call: TRBD1
clone_size: -
v_call: TRBV13
cdr3_nt: TGTGCCAGCAGCCTCAAAGGACAGGGTATAAGTACGCAGTATTTT
cdr3_aa: CASSLKGQGISTQYF

j_call: TRBJ1-5
d_call: -
clone_size: once
v_call: TRBV10-2
cdr3_nt: TGCGCCAGCACACAACAGCCTAATCAGCCCCAGCATTTT
cdr3_aa: CASTQQPNQPQHF

j_call: TRBJ1-1
d_call: -
clone_size: few
v_call: TRBV7-9
cdr3_nt: TGTGCCAGCAGCTCCTACGGGGACACTGACTACACTGAAGCTTTCTTT
cdr3_aa: CASSSYGDTDYTEAFF

j_call: TRBJ1-1
d_call: -
clone_size: -
v_call: TRBV6-6
cdr3_nt: TGTGCCAGCACCCAGAGGGACACTGAAGCTTTCTTT
cdr3_aa: CASTQRDTEAFF

j_call: TRBJ2-7
d_call: TRBD1
clone_size: few
v_call: TRBV27
cdr3_nt: TGTGCCAGCAGGTCGACCGGGACAGGGAGACTCGAGCAGTACTTC
cdr3_aa: CASRSTGTGRLEQYF

j_call: TRBJ1-1
d_call: -
clone_size: few
v_call: TRBV7-8
cdr3_nt: TGTGCCAGCAGCTTAGCCGACGGGATAAGCACTGAAGCTTTCTTT
cdr3_aa: CASSLADGISTEAFF

j_call: TRBJ2-7
d_call: -
clone_size: -
v_call: TRBV6-5
cdr3_nt: TGTGCCAGCAGTTTGGACAACTCCCCCTACGAGCAGTACTTC
cdr3_aa: CASSLDNSPYEQYF

j_call: TRBJ2-5
d_call: -
clone_size: -
v_call: TRBV19
cdr3_nt: TGTGCCAGTAGTATAACAGGGAGAGAGACCCAGTACTTC
cdr3_aa: CASSITGRETQYF

j_call: TRBJ1-2
d_call: -
clone_size: -
v_call: TRBV7-6
cdr3_nt: TGTGCCAGCAGCCTAGGGACGGGAGCTAACTATGGCTACACCTTC
cdr3_aa: CASSLGTGANYGYTF

j_call: TRBJ1-3
d_call: TRBD1
clone_size: -
v_call: TRBV4-1
cdr3_nt: TGCGCCAGCAGCCAACAAAAGCGGGACAGGCGCGTCTCTGGAAACACCATATATTTT
cdr3_aa: CASSQQKRDRRVSGNTIYF

j_call: TRBJ1-4
d_call: TRBD1
clone_size: -
v_call: TRBV6-5
cdr3_nt: TGTGCCAGCAGTTACTCGATAGGAGGGGGCCTGGAAAAACTGTTTTTT
cdr3_aa: CASSYSIGGGLEKLFF

j_call: TRBJ1-5
d_call: -
clone_size: -
v_call: TRBV12-1
cdr3_nt: TGTGCCAGCAGCTTCTTTTTGGGTTTGACAGGGGGTGACAGCAATCAGCCCCAGCATTTT
cdr3_aa: CASSFFLGLTGGDSNQPQHF